This record covers a single TCR beta chain. Antigen unknown. This sample is part of a study of cytomegalovirus exposure and HLA in healthy donors. The study ran its PCR with 60 Vbeta and 13 Jbeta primers. The assay was immunoSEQ multiplex PCR, and TCRdb's table has in-frame clones only and misses some. The sample contains over 130,000 clones, about 80% of which appear only once. Study findings and constraints: When analyzed later, a missense DCLRE1C variant was found to be linked to TCR beta V- and J-gene trimming.

Germline-derived CDR1 and CDR2 are SGHVS and FQNEAQ. V was pared by 5 bases and J by 1 base, with 9 bases of the junction left unmatched. This CDR3 is 17 amino acids long. The chain is built from TRBV7-8 and TRBJ2-2, with 8 nucleotides matching TRBD1. What was sequenced was PBMCs. The sequence derives from a woman in her thirties or forties in good health and CMV-seropositive. The CDR3 DNA reads as TGTGCCAGCAGCCGCCCCCCGGGACAGGAGAACACCGGGGAGCTGTTTTTT. It specifies CASSRPPGQENTGELFF. The full variable domain, rest sourced from reference TRBV7-8 and TRBJ2-2, is GAGVSQSPRYKVAKRGQDVALRCDPISGHVSLFWYQQALGQGPEFLTYFQNEAQLDKSGLPSDRFFAERPEGSVSTLKIQRTQQEDSAVYLCASSRPPGQENTGELFFGEGSRLTVL.